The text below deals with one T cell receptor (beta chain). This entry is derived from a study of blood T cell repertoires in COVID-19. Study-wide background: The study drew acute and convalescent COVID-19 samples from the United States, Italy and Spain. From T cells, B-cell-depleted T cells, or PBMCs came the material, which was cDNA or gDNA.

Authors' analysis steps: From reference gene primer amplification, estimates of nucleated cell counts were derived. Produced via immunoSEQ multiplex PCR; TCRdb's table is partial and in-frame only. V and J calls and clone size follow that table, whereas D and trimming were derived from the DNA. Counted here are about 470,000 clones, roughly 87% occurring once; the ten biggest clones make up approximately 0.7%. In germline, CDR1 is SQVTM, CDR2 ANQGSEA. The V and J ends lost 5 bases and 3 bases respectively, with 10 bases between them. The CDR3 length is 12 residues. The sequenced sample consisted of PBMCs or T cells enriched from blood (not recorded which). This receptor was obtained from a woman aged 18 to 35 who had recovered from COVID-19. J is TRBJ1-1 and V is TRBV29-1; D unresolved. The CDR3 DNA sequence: TGCAGCGTTCGGCAGAGGGACACTGAAGCTTTCTTT. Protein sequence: CSVRQRDTEAFF.